The rows below give T cell receptor beta chains drawn from one sample of a study of blood T cell repertoires in COVID-19. The table came from immunoSEQ multiplex PCR; TCRdb's copy has only in-frame clones and leaves some out. The sample has about 160,000 clones, approximately 85% seen once; the top ten hold 8.1%. The sequenced sample was peripheral blood. All receptors come from an older woman with COVID-19, enrolled during active disease. The CDR3 runs from the conserved cysteine through the conserved F or W. The D gene is left open where the match is weak. For some rows the clone size is stated as once, few or many, or as a class when expanded; others skip it.

clone size,V gene,D gene,J gene,CDR3 protein,CDR3 DNA
.,TRBV10-3,.,TRBJ1-2,CAISEGQGLDGYTF,TGTGCCATCAGTGAGGGCCAGGGGTTGGATGGCTACACCTTC
.,TRBV23-1,.,TRBJ1-6,CASSQSSRMGPNSPLHF,TGCGCCAGCAGTCAATCTAGCAGGATGGGGCCAAATTCACCCCTCCACTTT
.,TRBV5-6,TRBD1,TRBJ2-2,CASSFGTGFTGELFF,TGTGCCAGCAGCTTCGGGACAGGGTTCACCGGGGAGCTGTTTTTT
.,TRBV5-6,.,TRBJ1-1,CASSFQVHTEAFF,TGTGCCAGCAGCTTCCAGGTTCACACTGAAGCTTTCTTT
few,TRBV12-3/TRBV12-4,.,TRBJ1-5,CASSFGRNQPQHF,TGTGCCAGCAGTTTTGGGCGCAATCAGCCCCAGCATTTT
.,TRBV3-1/TRBV3-2,.,TRBJ2-3,CASSPPFRSTDTQYF,TGTGCCAGCAGTCCCCCGTTTAGAAGCACAGATACGCAGTATTTT
.,TRBV19,.,TRBJ2-5,CASSMSSVETQYF,TGTGCCAGTAGTATGTCATCGGTAGAGACCCAGTACTTC
.,TRBV7-9,TRBD2,TRBJ2-3,CASSSIAGDTDTQYF,TGTGCCAGCAGCAGCATAGCGGGAGACACAGATACGCAGTATTTT
.,TRBV24-1,.,TRBJ1-5,CATSWGSNQPQHF,TGTGCCACCAGTTGGGGCAGCAATCAGCCCCAGCATTTT
.,TRBV30,TRBD2,TRBJ2-3,CAWSFGRADTQYF,TGTGCCTGGAGTTTCGGGAGGGCAGATACGCAGTATTTT
.,TRBV11-1,.,TRBJ2-3,CASRELDTDTQYF,TGTGCCAGCAGGGAGCTAGACACAGATACGCAGTATTTT
.,TRBV5-6,TRBD1,TRBJ2-4,CASSGQGRDIQYF,TGTGCCAGCTCCGGACAGGGGAGGGACATTCAGTACTTC
.,TRBV7-3,TRBD2,TRBJ2-1,CASSPGTSNEQFF,TGTGCCAGCAGCCCCGGGACTAGCAATGAGCAGTTCTTC
.,TRBV7-9,TRBD2,TRBJ2-1,CASSLDGGWTHNEQFF,TGTGCCAGCAGCTTAGACGGGGGGTGGACCCACAATGAGCAGTTCTTC
few,TRBV6-2/TRBV6-3,TRBD2,TRBJ2-2,CASSYSPRSASSGRTGELFF,TGTGCCAGCAGTTACTCCCCTCGTTCGGCTTCTAGCGGGAGAACCGGGGAGCTGTTTTTT
once,TRBV3-1/TRBV3-2,.,TRBJ1-2,CASSQEGDLSYGYTF,TGTGCCAGCAGCCAAGAAGGGGACTTAAGCTATGGCTACACCTTC
.,TRBV7-3,.,TRBJ1-3,CASSLTRAGPGNTIYF,TGTGCCAGCAGCTTAACACGGGCAGGGCCCGGAAACACCATATATTTT
.,TRBV19,.,TRBJ1-5,CASNQPGGGYNQPQHF,TGTGCCAGTAACCAGCCCGGGGGAGGCTACAATCAGCCCCAGCATTTT
once,TRBV28,TRBD2,TRBJ2-2,CASVATSDTGELFF,TGTGCCAGCGTTGCCACTAGCGATACCGGGGAGCTGTTTTTT
.,TRBV6-6,.,TRBJ2-1,CASNPEGFNEQFF,TGTGCCAGCAACCCGGAGGGGTTCAATGAGCAGTTCTTC
.,TRBV28,TRBD1,TRBJ1-2,CASSVPGQGVGVRGYTF,TGTGCCAGCAGTGTTCCGGGACAGGGAGTTGGGGTTCGCGGCTACACCTTC